The 8 T cell receptor beta chains listed next were all sequenced from one sample in a study of blood T cell repertoires in COVID-19 (dated by TCRdb to the early 2020s). Libraries came from the immunoSEQ multiplex PCR assay. TCRdb obtained this table from immuneACCESS and retained in-frame rearrangements with V and J assigned. These tables miss some clones; where compared with another copy, unresolved V genes account for less than half of the shortfall, and the remainder is unexplained. A total of 250,000 to 400,000 clones appear in this sample, approximately 88% of them only once. Of the sample, 1.5% to 2% falls within the top ten clones. Sequencing used peripheral blood. Receptors originate from a woman in her thirties with COVID-19, enrolled during active disease.

This chain joins TRBV29-1 and TRBJ1-1; tentatively, D is TRBD1 (5 bases). The germline V and J ends were trimmed by 4 bases and 4 bases, with 13 bases remaining between them. This CDR3 has 13 residues. Germline CDR1 SQVTM, CDR2 ANQGSEA. CDR3 coding DNA: TGCAGCGTTGTCTTAGGGGATGGCACTGAAGCTTTCTTT. The encoded protein is CSVVLGDGTEAFF.

V gene TRBV2 combines with J gene TRBJ2-7, with 12 positions matching TRBD2. Germline V lookup: CDR1 SNHLY, CDR2 FYNNEI. CDR3 length equals 17 residues. J was trimmed by 3 bases and V by 3 bases; bases with no gene match: 9. CDR3 bases: TGTGCCAGCAGTGAGTTTCTAGCGGGGGGGCCGGGCTACGAGCAGTACTTC. Translating it yields CASSEFLAGGPGYEQYF.

V usage is TRBV7-9 and J usage is TRBJ1-1, with 8 bases fitting TRBD1. V lost 5 bases to trimming and J lost 8 bases; unmatched junction nucleotides: 10. The CDR3 spans 14 residues. Germline CDR1 reads SEHNR; CDR2 reads FQNEAQ (reference sequence). The CDR3 bases are TGTGCCAGCAGCCGCTCAGGGGGCAATGAGGAAGCTTTCTTT. Its protein is CASSRSGGNEEAFF.

This clone was counted a single time. The chain uses TRBV1 and TRBJ2-7; the DNA was not compared with TRBD2, the D call given in the table. TRBV1 is noted as a pseudogene. The length of the CDR3 is 16 residues. Here the CDR3 DNA reads TGCACCAGCAGCCAAGGGTCACGGGGTCCAAGCTACGAGCAGTACGTC. Translating gives CTSSQGSRGPSYEQYV.

J is TRBJ1-6 and V is TRBV27; D unclear. The CDR3 sequence is 14 residues long. CDR1 and CDR2 from the germline V gene are MNHEY and SMNVEV (reference sequence). The V end was cut by 1 base, the J end by 7 bases, with 8 bases between. CDR3 protein: CASSLLRENSPLHF. The CDR3 DNA is TGTGCCAGCAGTTTATTGAGAGAAAATTCACCCCTCCACTTT.

There are a few counts of this clone. The CDR3: CASSLGQGKDTEAFF. The CDR3 DNA sequence: TGCGCCAGCAGCTTGGGACAGGGGAAGGACACTGAAGCTTTCTTT. The chain recombines TRBV5-1 with TRBJ1-1; 8 bases match TRBD1. Germline CDR1 SGHRS, CDR2 YFSETQ. J was trimmed by 3 bases and V by 0 bases; bases with no gene match: 4. This CDR3 contains 15 residues. The full variable domain, its missing parts supplied by reference TRBV5-1 and TRBJ1-1, is KAGVTQTPRYLIKTRGQQVTLSCSPISGHRSVSWYQQTPGQGLQFLFEYFSETQRNKGNFPGRFSGRQFSNSRSEMNVSTLELGDSALYLCASSLGQGKDTEAFFGQGTRLTVV.

The CDR3 sequence: CASKNRGQPQHF. CDR3 bases: TGTGCCAGCAAGAACAGGGGTCAGCCCCAGCATTTT. The V call is TRBV6-5, the J call TRBJ1-5; 7 bases align to TRBD1. The CDR3 length is 12 residues. The germline V gene has CDR1 MNHEY and CDR2 SVGAGI. V trimming: 7 bases; J trimming: 6 bases; junction bases outside the gene matches: 3.

The chain recombines TRBV2 with TRBJ1-1; D call uncertain. The CDR3 is 12 amino acids. Trimming left V 10 bases short and J 1 base short, with 10 bases between. In germline, CDR1 is SNHLY, CDR2 FYNNEI. The CDR3 region has the DNA TGTGCCACCTCACAGCAGAACACTGAAGCTTTCTTT. Translating it yields CATSQQNTEAFF.